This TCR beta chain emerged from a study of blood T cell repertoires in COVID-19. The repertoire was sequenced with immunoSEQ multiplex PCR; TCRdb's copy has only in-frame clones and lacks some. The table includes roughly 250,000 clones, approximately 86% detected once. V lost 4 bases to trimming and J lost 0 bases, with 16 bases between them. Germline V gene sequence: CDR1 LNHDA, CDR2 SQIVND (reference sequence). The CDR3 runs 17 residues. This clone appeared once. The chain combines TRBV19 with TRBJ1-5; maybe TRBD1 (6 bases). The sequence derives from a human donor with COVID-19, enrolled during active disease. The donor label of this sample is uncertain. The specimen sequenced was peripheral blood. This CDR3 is CASSNLPPGDSNQPQHF. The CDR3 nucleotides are TGTGCCAGTAGTAACCTACCTCCAGGGGATAGCAATCAGCCCCAGCATTTT.